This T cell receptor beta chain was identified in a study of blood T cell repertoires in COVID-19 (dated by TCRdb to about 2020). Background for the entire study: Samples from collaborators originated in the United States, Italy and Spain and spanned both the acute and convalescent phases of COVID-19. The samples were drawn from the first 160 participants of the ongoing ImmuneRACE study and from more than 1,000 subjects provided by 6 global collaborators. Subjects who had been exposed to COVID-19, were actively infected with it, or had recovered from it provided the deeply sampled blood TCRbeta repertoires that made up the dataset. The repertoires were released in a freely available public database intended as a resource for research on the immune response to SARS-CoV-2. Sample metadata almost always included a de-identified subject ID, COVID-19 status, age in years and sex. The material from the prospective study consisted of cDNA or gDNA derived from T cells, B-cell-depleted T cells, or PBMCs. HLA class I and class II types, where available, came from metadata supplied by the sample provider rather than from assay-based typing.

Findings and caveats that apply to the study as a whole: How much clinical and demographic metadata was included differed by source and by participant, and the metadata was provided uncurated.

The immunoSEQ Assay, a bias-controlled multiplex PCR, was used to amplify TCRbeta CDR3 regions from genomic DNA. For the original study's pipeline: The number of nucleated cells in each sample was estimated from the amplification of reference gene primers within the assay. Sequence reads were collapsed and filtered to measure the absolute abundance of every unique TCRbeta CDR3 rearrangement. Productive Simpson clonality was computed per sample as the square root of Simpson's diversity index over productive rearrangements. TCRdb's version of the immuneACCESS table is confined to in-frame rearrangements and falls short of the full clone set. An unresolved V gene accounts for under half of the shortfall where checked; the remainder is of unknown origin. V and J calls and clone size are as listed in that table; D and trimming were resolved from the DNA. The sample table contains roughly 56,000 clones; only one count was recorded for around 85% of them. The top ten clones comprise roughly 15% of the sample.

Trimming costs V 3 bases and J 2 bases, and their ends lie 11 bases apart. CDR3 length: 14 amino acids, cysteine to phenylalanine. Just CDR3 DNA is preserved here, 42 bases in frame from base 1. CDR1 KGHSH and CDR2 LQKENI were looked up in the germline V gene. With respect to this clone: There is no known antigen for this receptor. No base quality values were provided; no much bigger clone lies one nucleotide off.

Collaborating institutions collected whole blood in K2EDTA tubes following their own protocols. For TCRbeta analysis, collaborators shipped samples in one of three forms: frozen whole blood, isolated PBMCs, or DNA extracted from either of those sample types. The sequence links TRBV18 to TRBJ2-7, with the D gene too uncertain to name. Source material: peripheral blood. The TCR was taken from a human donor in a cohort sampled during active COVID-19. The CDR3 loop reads CASSPIRGPYEQYF. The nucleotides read TGTGCCAGCTCACCCATTCGAGGCCCCTACGAGCAGTACTTC.